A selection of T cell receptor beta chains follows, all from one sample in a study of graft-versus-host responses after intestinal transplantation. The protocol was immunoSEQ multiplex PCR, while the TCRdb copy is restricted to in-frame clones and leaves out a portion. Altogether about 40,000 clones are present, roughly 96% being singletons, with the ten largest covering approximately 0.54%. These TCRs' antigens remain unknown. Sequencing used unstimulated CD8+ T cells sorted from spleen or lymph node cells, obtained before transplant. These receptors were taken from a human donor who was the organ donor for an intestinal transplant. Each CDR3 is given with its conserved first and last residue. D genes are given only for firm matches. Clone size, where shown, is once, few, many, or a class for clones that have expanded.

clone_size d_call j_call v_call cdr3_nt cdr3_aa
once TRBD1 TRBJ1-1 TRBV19 TGTGCCAGTAGTGGTGGACAGGAAGCACCCCTGAACACTGAAGCTTTCTTT CASSGGQEAPLNTEAFF
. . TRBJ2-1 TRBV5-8 TGTGCCAGCAGCTTTGGAACTAGTACTTACAATGAGCAGTTCTTC CASSFGTSTYNEQFF
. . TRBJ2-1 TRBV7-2 TGTGCCAGCAGCCCCGATTTATGGGTAGCGCGTCGCAATGAGCAGTTCTTC CASSPDLWVARRNEQFF
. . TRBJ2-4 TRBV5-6 TGTGCCAGCATCAAGGGGGGAAACATTCAGTACTTC CASIKGGNIQYF
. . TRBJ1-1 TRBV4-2 TGTGCCAGCAGCCAATACAGCGAACTCCAAACTGAAGCTTTCTTT CASSQYSELQTEAFF
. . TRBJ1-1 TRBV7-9 TGTGCCAGCAGCTTAGTTCTGGGGGGTACTGAAGCTTTCTTT CASSLVLGGTEAFF
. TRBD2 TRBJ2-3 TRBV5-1 TGCGCCTCCAACTGGAGGCAGCGGGGGGGACTCAGCACAGATACGCAGTATTTT CASNWRQRGGLSTDTQYF
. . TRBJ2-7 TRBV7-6 TGTGCCAGCAGCTTAGAGGACGACTACGAGCAGTACTTC CASSLEDDYEQYF
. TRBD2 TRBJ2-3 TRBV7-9 TGTGCCAGCATGGGACTAGTGACTACAGATACGCAGTATTTT CASMGLVTTDTQYF
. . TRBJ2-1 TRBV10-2 TGCGCCAGCAGTGAGTGGGGGCAGGGGTCGGTCAATGAGCAGTTCTTC CASSEWGQGSVNEQFF
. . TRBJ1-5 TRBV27 TGTGCCAGCAGTTTATACGGGGGAGATTACTATCAGCCCCAGCATTTT CASSLYGGDYYQPQHF
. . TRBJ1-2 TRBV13 TGTGCCAGCAGCGGGCCGGACAGATACAACTATGGCTACACCTTC CASSGPDRYNYGYTF
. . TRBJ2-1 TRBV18 TGTGCCAGCTCACTATCCCCGGGGCTGACAGACAATGAGCAGTTCTTC CASSLSPGLTDNEQFF
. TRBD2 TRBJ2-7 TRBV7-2 TGTGCCAGCAGCTTAGCGGGACTAGCGGGGACCTACGAGCAGTACTTC CASSLAGLAGTYEQYF
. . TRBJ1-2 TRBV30 TGTGCCTGGAGAGGGTGGGATTGGTATGGCTACACCTTC CAWRGWDWYGYTF
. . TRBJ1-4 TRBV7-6 TGTGCCAGCAGTCCACTCGACGGGGACATGGGATTAGAAAAACTGTTTTTT CASSPLDGDMGLEKLFF
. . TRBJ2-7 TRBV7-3 TGTGCCAGCAGCATAGGAACAGGGCCCCCCTACGAGCAGTACTTC CASSIGTGPPYEQYF
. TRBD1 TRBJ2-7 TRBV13 TGTGCCAGCAGCCCCCCCCTAGGACAGGGGGGGTCCTACGAGCAGTACTTC CASSPPLGQGGSYEQYF
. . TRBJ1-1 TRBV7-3 TGTGCCAGCAGCCCAAAAGGGGGGAGGAACACTGAAGCTTTCTTT CASSPKGGRNTEAFF
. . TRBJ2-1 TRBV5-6 TGTGCCAGCAGCTTTTGGGGCTCCAATGAGCAGTTCTTC CASSFWGSNEQFF
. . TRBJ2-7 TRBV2 TGTGCCAGCAGTGTATCCTACGAGCAGTACTTC CASSVSYEQYF
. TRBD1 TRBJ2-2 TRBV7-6 TGTGCCAGCTCGGGACAGGGGGAGGTGAACACCGGGGAGCTGTTTTTT CASSGQGEVNTGELFF
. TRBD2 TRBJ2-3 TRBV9 TGTGCCAGCAGCGTAGTAAGAGCGGGGGGCCTAGATACGCAGTATTTT CASSVVRAGGLDTQYF
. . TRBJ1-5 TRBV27 TGTGCCAGCAGTTTAATCGGCGGACTTAGCAATCAGCCCCAGCATTTT CASSLIGGLSNQPQHF
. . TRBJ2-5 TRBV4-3 TGCGCCAGCAGCCAAGTCGCGGGGATATTGGAGACCCAGTACTTC CASSQVAGILETQYF
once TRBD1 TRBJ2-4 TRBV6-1 TGTGCCAGCAGTGAATTTCGGGACAGGGGTGACATTCAGTACTTC CASSEFRDRGDIQYF
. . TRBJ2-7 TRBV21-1 TGTGCCAGCAGCTTCAGACGGGGGCGGGGGGGCAAAATCCACGAGCAGTACTTC CASSFRRGRGGKIHEQYF
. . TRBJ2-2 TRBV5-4 TGTGCCAGCAGCGCCGCTTGGGGAAACACCGGGGAGCTGTTTTTT CASSAAWGNTGELFF
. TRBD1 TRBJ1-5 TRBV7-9 TGTGCCAGCAGCTTAGGTCCGGGACAGGGACCCAATCAGCCCCAGCATTTT CASSLGPGQGPNQPQHF
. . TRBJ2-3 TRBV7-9 TGTGCCAGCAGCTTAGATTATGCAGATACGCAGTATTTT CASSLDYADTQYF
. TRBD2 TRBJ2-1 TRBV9 TGTGCCAGCAGCCCTGGGACTAGCTTCGTCGATGAGCAGTTCTTC CASSPGTSFVDEQFF
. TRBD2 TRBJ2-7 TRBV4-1 TGCGCCAGCAGCCCGACGGGACTAGCGGGGGGGTCCTCCTACGAGCAGTACTTC CASSPTGLAGGSSYEQYF
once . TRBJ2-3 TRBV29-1 TGCAGCGTTGAAGGGGCCCTCTCCCCCACAGATACGCAGTATTTT CSVEGALSPTDTQYF
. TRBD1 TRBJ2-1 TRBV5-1 TGCGCCAGCAGCCCCGGACAGGGGACCTACAATGAGCAGTTCTTC CASSPGQGTYNEQFF
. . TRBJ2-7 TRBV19 TGTGCCAGCCGCAAGGCGAGCTCCTACGAGCAGTACTTC CASRKASSYEQYF
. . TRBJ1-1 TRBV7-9 TGTGCCAGCAGCCCTGGGTTAGGGTATGGAGCTTTCTTT CASSPGLGYGAFF
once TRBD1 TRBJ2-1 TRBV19 TGTGCCAGTAGTATAGTTAGAGATTTCCTCACAGGGGACGGTGAGCAGTTCTTC CASSIVRDFLTGDGEQFF
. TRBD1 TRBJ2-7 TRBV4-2 TGTGCCAGCAGCCAAGAGGGACAGAGCTCCTACGAGCAGTACTTC CASSQEGQSSYEQYF
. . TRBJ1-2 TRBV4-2 TGTGCCAGCAGCGTCCAGACAGGCGATAACAATGGCTACACCTTC CASSVQTGDNNGYTF
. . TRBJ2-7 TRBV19 TGTGCCAGTAGTCCTTACGTTACCGAATACGAGCAGTACTTC CASSPYVTEYEQYF
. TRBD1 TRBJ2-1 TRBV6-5 TGTGCCAGCAGTTATCGGACAGGGGGTTACAATGAGCAGTTCTTC CASSYRTGGYNEQFF
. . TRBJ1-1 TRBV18 TGTGCCAGCTCACCACTGCCGACACAGGTTCTTAAGAACACTGAAGCTTTCTTT CASSPLPTQVLKNTEAFF
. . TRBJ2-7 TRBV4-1 TGCGCCAGCAGCCAAGGTTCAAGCGGACCCTACGAGCAGTACTTC CASSQGSSGPYEQYF
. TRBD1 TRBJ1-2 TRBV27 TGTGCCAGCAGTGGGACAGGGTGGTATGGCTACACCTTC CASSGTGWYGYTF
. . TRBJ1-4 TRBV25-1 TGTGCCAGCAGTGAATCGGGAGGGTGGGGTGAAAAACTGTTTTTT CASSESGGWGEKLFF
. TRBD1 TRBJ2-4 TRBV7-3 TGTGCCAGCAGCAGTGGGACAGGGCCGGATTACTTC CASSSGTGPDYF
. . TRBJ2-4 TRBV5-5 TGTGCCAGTGGAGCGGAATGGGGAAACATTCAGTACTTC CASGAEWGNIQYF
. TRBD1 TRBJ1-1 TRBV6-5 TGTGCCAGCAGTTCAGGACAGGGGAACACTGAAGCTTTCTTT CASSSGQGNTEAFF
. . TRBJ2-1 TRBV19 TGTGCCAGTAGCCCCACAGACCTCTCCTACAATGAGCAGTTCTTC CASSPTDLSYNEQFF
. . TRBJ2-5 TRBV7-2 TGTGCCAGCAGCTCCACAGGTGCCCTCCGGGAGACCCAGTACTTC CASSSTGALRETQYF
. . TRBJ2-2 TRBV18 TGTGCCAGCTCACCCACGAAAAGCGTCCGGGGTTGGACCGGGGAGCTGTTTTTT CASSPTKSVRGWTGELFF
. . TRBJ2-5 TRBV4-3 TGCGCCAGCAGCCAAGACTTGCTTTGGGAGACCCAGTACTTC CASSQDLLWETQYF
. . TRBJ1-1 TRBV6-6 TGTGCCAGCAGTTACTCGGACAGGAACACTGAAGCTTTCTTT CASSYSDRNTEAFF
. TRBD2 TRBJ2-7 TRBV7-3 TGTGCCAGCAGCCAAGGGGCGGGGGGCCCCTACGAGCAGTACTTC CASSQGAGGPYEQYF
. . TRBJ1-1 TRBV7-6 TGTGCCAGCAGCTTACACGGCCATGAAGCTTTCTTT CASSLHGHEAFF
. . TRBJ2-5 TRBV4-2 TGTGCCAGCAGCCAAGAAACTCCCAGGGGCCAAGAGACCCAGTACTTC CASSQETPRGQETQYF
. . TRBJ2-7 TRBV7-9 TGTGCCAGCAGCTTCAGGGGTGTGGACGAGCAGTACTTC CASSFRGVDEQYF
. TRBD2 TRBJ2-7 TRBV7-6 TGTGCCAGCAGCTTGGGGACCGGGGGGAGCGGGAACGAGCAGTACTTC CASSLGTGGSGNEQYF
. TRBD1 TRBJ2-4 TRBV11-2 TGTGCCAGCAGTGATTGGACAGGGGAGGTCATTCAGTACTTC CASSDWTGEVIQYF
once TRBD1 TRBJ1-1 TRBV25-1 TGTGCCAGCAGTGGGGAGGACAGGGGGCATACTGAAGCTTTCTTT CASSGEDRGHTEAFF